This T cell receptor (beta chain) is from a study of blood T cell repertoires in COVID-19. Background on the study: Material from acute and convalescent COVID-19 was sourced from the United States, Italy and Spain. PBMCs, B-cell-depleted T cells, or T cells provided the cDNA or gDNA that made up the material.

Authors' analysis steps: Reference gene primer amplification gave nucleated cell count estimates. Measured with immunoSEQ multiplex PCR; TCRdb has only the in-frame clones, and not every one. V, J and clone size were drawn from that table, and D and trimming were deduced from the DNA. The profile covers over 200,000 clones, with 75% to 95% appearing a single time and approximately 2.5% taken by the ten largest. Seattle patient enrollment occurred during active infection, with longitudinal follow-up thereafter. V was cut by 5 bases and J by 1 base, with 12 bases left in between. The CDR3 loop spans 14 amino acids. CDR1 is SEHNR and CDR2 is FQNEAQ in the germline V gene (reference sequence). This clone was seen a handful of times.

V gene TRBV7-9 combines with J gene TRBJ2-7; TRBD1 might be the D (6 bases). Input material: peripheral blood. The TCR sequence derives from a person aged 18 to 30 with COVID-19, enrolled during active disease. The CDR3: CASSEGQSSYEQYF. In nucleotides, the CDR3 is TGTGCCAGCAGCGAAGGACAGTCTTCCTACGAGCAGTACTTC.